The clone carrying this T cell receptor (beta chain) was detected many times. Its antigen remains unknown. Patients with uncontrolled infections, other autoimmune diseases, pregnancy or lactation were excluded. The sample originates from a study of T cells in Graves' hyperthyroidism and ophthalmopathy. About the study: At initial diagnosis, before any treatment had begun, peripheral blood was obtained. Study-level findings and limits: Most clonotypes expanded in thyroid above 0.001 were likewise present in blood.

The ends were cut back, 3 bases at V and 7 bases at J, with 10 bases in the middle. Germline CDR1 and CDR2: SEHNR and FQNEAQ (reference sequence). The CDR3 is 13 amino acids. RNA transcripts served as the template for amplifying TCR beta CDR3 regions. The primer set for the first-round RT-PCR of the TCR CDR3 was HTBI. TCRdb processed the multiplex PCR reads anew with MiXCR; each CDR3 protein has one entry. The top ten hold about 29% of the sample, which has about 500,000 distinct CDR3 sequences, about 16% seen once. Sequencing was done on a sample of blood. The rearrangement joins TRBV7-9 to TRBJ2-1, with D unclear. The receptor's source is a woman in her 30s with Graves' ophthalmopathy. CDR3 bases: TGTGCCAGCAGCTTTTCGGATAGGAATGAGCAGTTCTTC. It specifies CASSFSDRNEQFF. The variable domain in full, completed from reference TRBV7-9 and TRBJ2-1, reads DTGVSQNPRHKITKRGQNVTFRCDPISEHNRLYWYRQTLGQGPEFLTYFQNEAQLEKSRLLSDRFSAERPKGSFSTLEIQRTEQGDSAMYLCASSFSDRNEQFFGPGTRLTVL.